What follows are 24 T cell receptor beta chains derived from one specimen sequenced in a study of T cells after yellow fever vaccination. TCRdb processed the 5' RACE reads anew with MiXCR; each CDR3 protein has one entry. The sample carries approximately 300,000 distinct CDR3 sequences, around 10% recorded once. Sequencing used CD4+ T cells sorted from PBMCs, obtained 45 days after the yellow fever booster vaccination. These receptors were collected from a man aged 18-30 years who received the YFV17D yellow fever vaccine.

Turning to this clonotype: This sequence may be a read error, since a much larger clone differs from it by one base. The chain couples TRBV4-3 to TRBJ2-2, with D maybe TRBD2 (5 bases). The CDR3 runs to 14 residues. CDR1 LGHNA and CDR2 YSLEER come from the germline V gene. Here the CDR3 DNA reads TGCGCCAGCAGCCAAGCCGTGAACACCGGGGAGCTGATTTTT. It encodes CASSQAVNTGELIF.

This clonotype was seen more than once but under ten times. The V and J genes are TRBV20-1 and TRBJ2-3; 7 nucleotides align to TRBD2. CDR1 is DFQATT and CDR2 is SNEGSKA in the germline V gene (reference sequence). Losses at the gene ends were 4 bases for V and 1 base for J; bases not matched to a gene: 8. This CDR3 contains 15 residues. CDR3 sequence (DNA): TGCAGTGCTACGATTGTCGCGGGAGGCACAGATACGCAGTATTTT. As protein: CSATIVAGGTDTQYF.

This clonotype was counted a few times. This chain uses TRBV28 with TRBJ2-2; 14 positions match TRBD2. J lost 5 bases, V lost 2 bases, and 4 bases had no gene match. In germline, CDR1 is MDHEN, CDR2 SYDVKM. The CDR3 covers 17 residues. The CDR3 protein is CASSLGLAGGWTGELFF. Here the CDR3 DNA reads TGTGCCAGCAGTTTAGGACTAGCGGGGGGCTGGACCGGGGAGCTGTTTTTT.

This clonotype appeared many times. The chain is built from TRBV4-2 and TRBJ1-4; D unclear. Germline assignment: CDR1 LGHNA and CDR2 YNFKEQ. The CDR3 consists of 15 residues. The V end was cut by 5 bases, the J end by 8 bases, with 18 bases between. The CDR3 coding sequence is TGTGCCAGCAGCTCGCCCCCTAAACTTTGGGAAAAACTGTTTTTT. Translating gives CASSSPPKLWEKLFF.

The CDR3 sequence: CASSKQPRGTDTQYF. The CDR3 nucleotides read TGTGCCAGCAGTAAACAGCCACGTGGCACAGATACGCAGTATTTT. The chain employs TRBV6-1 and TRBJ2-3; D uncertain. V was pared by 5 bases and J by 1 base, with 13 bases between. Germline V CDR1 and CDR2: MNHNS, SASEGT. The CDR3 has 15 residues.

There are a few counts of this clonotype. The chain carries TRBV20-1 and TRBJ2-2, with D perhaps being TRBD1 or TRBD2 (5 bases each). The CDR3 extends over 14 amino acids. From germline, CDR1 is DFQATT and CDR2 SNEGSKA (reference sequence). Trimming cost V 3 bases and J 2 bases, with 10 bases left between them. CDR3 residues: CSASPGPNTGELFF. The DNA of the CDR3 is TGCAGTGCTAGTCCGGGACCAAACACCGGGGAGCTGTTTTTT.

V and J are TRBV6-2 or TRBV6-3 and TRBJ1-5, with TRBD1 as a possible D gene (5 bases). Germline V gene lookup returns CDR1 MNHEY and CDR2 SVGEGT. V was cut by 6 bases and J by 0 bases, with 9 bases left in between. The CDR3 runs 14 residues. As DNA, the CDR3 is TGTGCCAGCAGCCGACAGTATAGCAATCAGCCCCAGCATTTT. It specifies CASSRQYSNQPQHF.

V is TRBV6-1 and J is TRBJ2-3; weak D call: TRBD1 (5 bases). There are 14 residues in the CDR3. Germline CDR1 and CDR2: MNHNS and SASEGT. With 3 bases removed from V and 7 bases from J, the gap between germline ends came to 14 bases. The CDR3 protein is CASSDQKGYNTQYF. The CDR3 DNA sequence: TGTGCCAGCAGTGACCAGAAGGGGTATAATACGCAGTATTTT.

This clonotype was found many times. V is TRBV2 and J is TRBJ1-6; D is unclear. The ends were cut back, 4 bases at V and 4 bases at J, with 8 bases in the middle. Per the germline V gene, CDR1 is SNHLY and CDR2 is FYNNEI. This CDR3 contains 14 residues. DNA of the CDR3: TGTGCCAGCAGTGTAGCAGCATATAATTCACCCCTCCACTTT. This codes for CASSVAAYNSPLHF.

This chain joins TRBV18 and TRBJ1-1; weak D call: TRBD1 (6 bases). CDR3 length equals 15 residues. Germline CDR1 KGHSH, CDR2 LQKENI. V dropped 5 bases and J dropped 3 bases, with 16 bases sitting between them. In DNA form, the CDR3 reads TGTGCCAGCTCAGGCATCGCCAGGGGCTACACTGAAGCTTTCTTT. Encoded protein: CASSGIARGYTEAFF.

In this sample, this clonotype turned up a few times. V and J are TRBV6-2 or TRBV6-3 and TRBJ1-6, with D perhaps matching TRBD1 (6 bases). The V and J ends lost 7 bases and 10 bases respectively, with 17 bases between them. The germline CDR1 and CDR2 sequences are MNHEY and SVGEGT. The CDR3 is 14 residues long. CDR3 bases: TGTGCCAGCACTCCCACCGGGGGACAATCACCCCTCCACTTT. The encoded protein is CASTPTGGQSPLHF.

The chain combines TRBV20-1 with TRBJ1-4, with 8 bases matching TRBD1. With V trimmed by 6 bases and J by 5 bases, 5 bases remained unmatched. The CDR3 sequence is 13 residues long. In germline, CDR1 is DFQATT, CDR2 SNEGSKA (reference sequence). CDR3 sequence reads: CSANRDRNEKLFF. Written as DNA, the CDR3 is TGCAGTGCCAACCGGGACAGGAATGAAAAACTGTTTTTT.

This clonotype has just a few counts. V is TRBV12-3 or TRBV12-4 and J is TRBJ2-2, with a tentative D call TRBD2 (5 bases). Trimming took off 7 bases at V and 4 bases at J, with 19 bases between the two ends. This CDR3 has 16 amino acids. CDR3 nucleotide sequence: TGTGCCAGCACCATAGGGATGGGAGTTCCCACCGGGGAGCTGTTTTTT. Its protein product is CASTIGMGVPTGELFF.

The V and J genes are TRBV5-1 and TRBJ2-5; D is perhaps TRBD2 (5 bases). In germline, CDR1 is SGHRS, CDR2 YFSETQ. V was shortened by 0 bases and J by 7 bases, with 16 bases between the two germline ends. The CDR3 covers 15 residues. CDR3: CASSLAGVSRGTQYF. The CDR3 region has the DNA TGCGCCAGCAGCTTGGCCGGGGTCAGCCGAGGGACCCAGTACTTC.

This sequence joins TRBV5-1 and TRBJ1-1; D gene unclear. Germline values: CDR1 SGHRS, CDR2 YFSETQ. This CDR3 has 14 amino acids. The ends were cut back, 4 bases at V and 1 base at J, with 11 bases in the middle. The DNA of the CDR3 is TGCGCCAGCAGCGTGCGGGGTTGGAACACTGAAGCTTTCTTT. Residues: CASSVRGWNTEAFF.

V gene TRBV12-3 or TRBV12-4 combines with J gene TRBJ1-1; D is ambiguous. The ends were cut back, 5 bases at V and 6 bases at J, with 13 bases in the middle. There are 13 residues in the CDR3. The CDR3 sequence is CASSTHGVPEAFF. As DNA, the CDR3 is TGTGCCAGCAGTACCCATGGCGTCCCTGAAGCTTTCTTT.

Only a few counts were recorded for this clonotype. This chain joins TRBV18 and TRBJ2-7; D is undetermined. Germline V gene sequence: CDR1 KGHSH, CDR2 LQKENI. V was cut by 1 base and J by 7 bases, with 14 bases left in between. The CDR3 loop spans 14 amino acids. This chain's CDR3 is CASSPHPRATEQYV. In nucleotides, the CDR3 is TGTGCCAGCTCACCACACCCACGCGCAACTGAGCAGTACGTC.

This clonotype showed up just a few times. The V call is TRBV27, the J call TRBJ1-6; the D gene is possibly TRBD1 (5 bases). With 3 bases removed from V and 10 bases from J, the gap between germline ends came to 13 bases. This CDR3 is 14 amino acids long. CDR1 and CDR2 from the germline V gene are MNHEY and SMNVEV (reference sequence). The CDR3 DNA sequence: TGTGCCAGCAGTTTTGCCTGGGGGAACTCACCCCTCCACTTT. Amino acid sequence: CASSFAWGNSPLHF.

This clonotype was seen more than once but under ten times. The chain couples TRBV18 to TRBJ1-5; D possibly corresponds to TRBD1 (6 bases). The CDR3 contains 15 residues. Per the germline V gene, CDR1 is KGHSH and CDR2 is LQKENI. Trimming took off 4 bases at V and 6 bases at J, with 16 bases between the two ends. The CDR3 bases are TGTGCCAGCTCACAACGGGGGGCAGTTCGTCAGCCCCAGCATTTT. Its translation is CASSQRGAVRQPQHF.

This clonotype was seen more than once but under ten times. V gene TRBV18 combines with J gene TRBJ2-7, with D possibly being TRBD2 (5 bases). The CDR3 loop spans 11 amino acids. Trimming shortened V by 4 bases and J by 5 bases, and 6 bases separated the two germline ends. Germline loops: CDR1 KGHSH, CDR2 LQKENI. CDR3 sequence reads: CASSQRDEQYF. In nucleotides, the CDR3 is TGTGCCAGCTCACAGAGGGACGAGCAGTACTTC.

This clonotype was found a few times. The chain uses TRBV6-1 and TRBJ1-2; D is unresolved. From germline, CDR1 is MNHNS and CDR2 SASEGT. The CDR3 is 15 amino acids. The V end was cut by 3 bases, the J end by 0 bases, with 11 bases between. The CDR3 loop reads CASSELAGANYGYTF. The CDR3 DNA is TGTGCCAGCAGTGAGCTGGCAGGAGCTAACTATGGCTACACCTTC.

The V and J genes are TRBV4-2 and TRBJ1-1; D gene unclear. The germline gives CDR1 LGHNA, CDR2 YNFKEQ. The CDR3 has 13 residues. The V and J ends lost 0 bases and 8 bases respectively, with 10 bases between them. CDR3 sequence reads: CASSQDGRLEAFF. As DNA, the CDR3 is TGTGCCAGCAGCCAAGATGGAAGGTTGGAAGCTTTCTTT.

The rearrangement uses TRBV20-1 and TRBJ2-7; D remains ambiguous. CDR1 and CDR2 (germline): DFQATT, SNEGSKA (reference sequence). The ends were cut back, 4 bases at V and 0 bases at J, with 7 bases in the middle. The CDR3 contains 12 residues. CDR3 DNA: TGCAGTGCTATCCCCAGCTCCTACGAGCAGTACGTC. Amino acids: CSAIPSSYEQYV.

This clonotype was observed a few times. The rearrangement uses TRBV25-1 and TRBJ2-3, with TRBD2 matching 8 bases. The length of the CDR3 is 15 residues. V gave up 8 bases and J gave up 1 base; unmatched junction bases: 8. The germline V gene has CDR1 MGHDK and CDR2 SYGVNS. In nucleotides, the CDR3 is TGTGCCAGCTCTCCCGGGGGGGGCCGCACAGATACGCAGTATTTT. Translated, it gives CASSPGGGRTDTQYF. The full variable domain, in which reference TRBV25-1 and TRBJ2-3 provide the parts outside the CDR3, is EADIYQTPRYLVIGTGKKITLECSQTMGHDKMYWYQQDPGMELHLIHYSYGVNSTEKGDLSSESTVSRIRTEHFPLTLESARPSHTSQYLCASSPGGGRTDTQYFGPGTRLTVL.